Given below is one T cell receptor (beta chain) in context. The method was immunoSEQ multiplex PCR; TCRdb's version includes in-frame clones alone and lacks a portion of them. The data hold approximately 460,000 clones, with about 88% observed a single time. With 5 bases clipped from V and 10 bases from J, the junction kept 8 bases outside the gene matches. CDR1 is SGHAT, CDR2 FQNNGV, per germline. The CDR3 is 15 amino acids. These data come from a study of Ad26.COV2.S vaccination and SARS-CoV-2 variants. Treatment noted: approximately 18 received Ad26.COV2.S at low or high dose, single or two shots; 5 received placebo; per-sample allocation not given. Following the first vaccine or placebo injection, samples were taken on day 63.

The source of this sequence is a person aged 18-60 years who received the Ad26.COV2.S COVID-19 vaccine or a placebo. Sample: peripheral blood, taken in a trial of Ad26.COV2.S vaccine versus placebo. The chain combines TRBV11-2 with TRBJ2-1, with TRBD2 identical over 13 bases. CDR3 nucleotide sequence: TGTGCCAGCAGCCCACGGACTAGCGGGAGACGCGAGCAGTTCTTC. Protein product: CASSPRTSGRREQFF.